The 13 T cell receptor beta chains reported below all come from one sample, sequenced in a study of vaccination effects on CD4 cells after COVID-19 (dated by TCRdb to between 2020 and 2023). The library was produced with the immunoSEQ multiplex PCR assay. TCRdb took this table from immuneACCESS and kept in-frame rearrangements with V and J called. Such tables lack part of the clones; where checked against another copy, unresolved V genes explain under half of the gap, and the rest is unexplained. In this sample the table shows more than 9,000 clones, about three quarters of which occur a single time. The top ten clonotypes cover roughly a quarter of the sample. The ViraFEST assay stimulated PBMC with viral peptide pools and then used TCR sequencing to identify antigen-specific CD4+ T cell clonotypes by expansion. After around 10 days of culture, CD4+ T cells were isolated with the EasySep CD4+ T cell isolation kit.

No antigen is known for these receptors. This specimen was CD4+ T cells from PBMCs cultured with HCoV-229E spike peptides, taken before COVID-19 vaccination. What this sample's cell subset or site label stands for: HCoV-229E spike overlapping peptide pool stimulation. The source is a human donor who received a COVID-19 vaccine.

CDR3 sequence (DNA): TGTGCAACCAAGGGCAGGGAACCCGGGGAGCTGTTTTTT. It encodes CATKGREPGELFF. V usage is TRBV7-3 and J usage is TRBJ2-2, with D perhaps matching TRBD1 (5 bases). Looked up from germline, CDR1 is SGHTA and CDR2 is FQGTGA. The CDR3 totals 13 residues.

This clone was seen a few times. The V call is TRBV7-2, the J call TRBJ2-3; 7 nucleotides match TRBD2. Germline lookup yields CDR1 SGHTA and CDR2 FQGNSA. Unmatched junction bases numbered 11, after V lost 5 bases and J lost 9 bases. CDR3 length equals 14 residues. CDR3 in amino acids: CASSNIGGRATQYF. In DNA form, the CDR3 reads TGTGCCAGCAGCAATATTGGGGGGAGGGCCACGCAGTATTTT. Drawing the rest from reference TRBV7-2 and TRBJ2-3, the complete variable domain is GAGVSQSPSNKVTEKGKDVELRCDPISGHTALYWYRQSLGQGLEFLIYFQGNSAPDKSGLPSDRFSAERTGGSVSTLTIQRTQQEDSAVYLCASSNIGGRATQYFGPGTRLTVL.

The chain carries TRBV7-2 and TRBJ2-7; the D gene is possibly TRBD1 (6 bases). Germline lookup yields CDR1 SGHTA and CDR2 FQGNSA. Deletions cut 1 base from V and 6 bases from J, with 10 bases between. The CDR3 sequence is 13 residues long. The CDR3 spells CASSLDRVPEQYF. CDR3 DNA sequence: TGTGCCAGCAGCTTAGACAGGGTGCCCGAGCAGTACTTC.

The chain has TRBV24-1 and TRBJ2-1; D may be TRBD2 (6 bases). CDR3 length: 15 amino acids. Germline lookup yields CDR1 KGHDR and CDR2 SFDVKD. With 0 bases removed from V and 5 bases from J, the gap between germline ends came to 10 bases. In nucleotides, the CDR3 is TGTGCCACCAGTGATTTGTCGGGACTCGACAATGAGCAGTTCTTC. It specifies CATSDLSGLDNEQFF.

The chain couples TRBV19 to TRBJ2-3, with 8 positions matching TRBD1. The CDR3 is made up of 14 amino acids. The germline V gene has CDR1 LNHDA and CDR2 SQIVND (reference sequence). After removal of 5 bases from V and 0 bases from J, the junction contained 1 base not matched to a gene. The CDR3 sequence is CASSRQGSTDTQYF. CDR3 bases: TGTGCCAGTAGTCGACAGGGGAGCACAGATACGCAGTATTTT.

This clone appeared once. One end of the junction varies from germline; a read error may be responsible. The chain recombines TRBV30 with TRBJ1-6, with D perhaps TRBD1 (5 bases). This CDR3 has 13 residues. Germline CDR1 is GTSNPN and CDR2 is SVGIG (reference sequence). This CDR3 is CAWSDRDRGSRSF. The CDR3, as DNA: TGTGCCTGGAGCGATAGGGACCGGGGCTCGAGAAGCTTT.

This chain uses TRBV10-2 with TRBJ1-2; 9 nucleotides agree with TRBD1. CDR1 and CDR2 from the germline V gene are WSHSY and SAAADI. V shed 5 bases and J 8 bases; nucleotides not matched to a gene: 9. The CDR3 contains 14 residues. CDR3 bases: TGCGCCAGCAGTTTTACAGGGGGCGACGGGGGCTACACCTTC. Residues: CASSFTGGDGGYTF.

The chain joins TRBV25-1 to TRBJ1-2; possibly TRBD1 for D (5 bases). With 2 bases removed from V and 6 bases from J, the gap between germline ends came to 13 bases. The CDR3 totals 14 residues. In germline, CDR1 is MGHDK, CDR2 SYGVNS. CDR3 sequence reads: CASSEQGLWHGYTF. CDR3 DNA: TGTGCCAGCAGTGAACAGGGCCTGTGGCATGGCTACACCTTC.

The CDR3 spells CASSYLTSGGARETQYF. The CDR3 region has the DNA TGTGCCAGCAGTTACCTCACTAGCGGGGGGGCCCGAGAGACCCAGTACTTC. The chain couples TRBV6-2 or TRBV6-3 to TRBJ2-5; 13 bases match TRBD2. Germline CDR1 is MNHEY and CDR2 is SVGEGT. With V trimmed by 2 bases and J by 4 bases, 7 bases remained unmatched. This CDR3 spans 17 amino acids.

The V call is TRBV6-5, the J call TRBJ2-1; 9 bases line up with TRBD1. This CDR3 comprises 15 residues. Germline CDR1 reads MNHEY; CDR2 reads SVGAGI. The junction had 5 bases not matched to a gene; V was cut back by 6 bases and J by 2 bases. The CDR3 DNA sequence: TGTGCCAGCAGGGATACAGGGGGCCCCTACAATGAGCAGTTCTTC. Its translation: CASRDTGGPYNEQFF.

J is TRBJ2-2 and V is TRBV7-2; 7 nucleotides align to TRBD2. Germline V lookup: CDR1 SGHTA, CDR2 FQGNSA. This CDR3 is 14 amino acids long. V trimming: 2 bases; J trimming: 7 bases; junction bases outside the gene matches: 4. The CDR3 bases are TGTGCCAGCAGCTTAAGCGGGGCCCGCGGGGAGCTGTTTTTT. It is translated as CASSLSGARGELFF.

The chain has TRBV7-2 and TRBJ2-2; maybe TRBD2 (6 bases). Trimming took off 4 bases at V and 0 bases at J, with 9 bases between the two ends. The CDR3 contains 15 residues. CDR1 and CDR2 from the germline V gene are SGHTA and FQGNSA. DNA of the CDR3: TGTGCCAGCAGCTCGTGGGGGGCGAACACCGGGGAGCTGTTTTTT. Residues: CASSSWGANTGELFF.

The chain uses TRBV27 and TRBJ2-1, with a weak D call TRBD2 (5 bases). The germline V and J ends were trimmed by 7 bases and 4 bases, with 11 bases remaining between them. The CDR3 covers 13 residues. Germline CDR1 and CDR2: MNHEY and SMNVEV (reference sequence). The CDR3 protein is CASKSGNYNEQFF. The CDR3 bases are TGTGCCAGCAAGAGCGGAAATTACAATGAGCAGTTCTTC.